This T cell receptor beta chain is drawn from a study of CD8+ T cells in alopecia areata. Across the whole study: Treatment of the treated patients consisted of oral tofacitinib, 5 to 10 mg twice daily.

The study team obtained lesional scalp punch biopsies and peripheral blood from alopecia areata patients. Germline lookup yields CDR1 KGHSH and CDR2 LQKENI. Trimming took off 4 bases at V and 1 base at J, with 16 bases between the two ends. The CDR3 sequence is 16 residues long. RNA extraction was followed by reverse transcription into cDNA, which acted as the sequencing template. Profiled with immunoSEQ multiplex PCR; TCRdb holds only in-frame clones, not every one. The sample yields roughly 200,000 clones, 63% seen once. Sequencing was performed on CD4+ T cells sorted from blood, taken at week 0. The rearrangement links TRBV18 to TRBJ2-5; possible D gene TRBD1, 5 bases. This clonotype originated in a human donor with alopecia areata. CDR3 residues: CASSLGPRTGQETQYF. For the CDR3, the DNA is TGTGCCAGCTCACTGGGGCCACGAACCGGCCAAGAGACCCAGTACTTC.